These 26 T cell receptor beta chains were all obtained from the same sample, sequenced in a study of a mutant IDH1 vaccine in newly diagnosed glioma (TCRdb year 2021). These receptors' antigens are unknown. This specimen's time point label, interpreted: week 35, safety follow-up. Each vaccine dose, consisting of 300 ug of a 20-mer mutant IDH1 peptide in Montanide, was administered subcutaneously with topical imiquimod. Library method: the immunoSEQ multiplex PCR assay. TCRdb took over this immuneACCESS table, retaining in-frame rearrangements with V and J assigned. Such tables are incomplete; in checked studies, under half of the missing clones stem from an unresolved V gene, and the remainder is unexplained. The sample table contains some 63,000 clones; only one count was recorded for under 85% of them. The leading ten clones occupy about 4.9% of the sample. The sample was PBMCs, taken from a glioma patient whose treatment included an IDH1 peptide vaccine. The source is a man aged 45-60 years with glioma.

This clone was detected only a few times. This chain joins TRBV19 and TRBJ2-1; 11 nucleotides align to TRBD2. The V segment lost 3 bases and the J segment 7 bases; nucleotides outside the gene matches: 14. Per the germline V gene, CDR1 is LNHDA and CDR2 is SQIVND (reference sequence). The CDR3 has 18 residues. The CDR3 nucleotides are TGTGCCAGTAGTATTAACGGGCTAGCGGGGGGAACCAGGAATGAGCAGTTCTTC. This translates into CASSINGLAGGTRNEQFF.

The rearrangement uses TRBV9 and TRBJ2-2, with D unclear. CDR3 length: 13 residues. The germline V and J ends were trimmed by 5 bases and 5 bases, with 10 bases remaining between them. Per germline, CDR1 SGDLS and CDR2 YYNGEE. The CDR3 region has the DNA TGTGCCAGCAGAGCCCGGGTAACCGGGGAGCTGTTTTTT. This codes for CASRARVTGELFF.

The chain's CDR3 is CASSLTGEGIQYF. In DNA form, the CDR3 reads TGTGCCAGCAGTCTTACAGGGGAAGGCATTCAGTACTTC. This chain links TRBV2 with TRBJ2-4; 7 bases fit TRBD1. CDR1 and CDR2 from the germline V gene are SNHLY and FYNNEI. CDR3 length equals 13 residues. The V gene end was trimmed by 5 bases and the J gene end by 9 bases; junction bases not matched to a gene: 7. The complete variable domain, with remaining parts taken from reference TRBV2 and TRBJ2-4, reads EPEVTQTPSHQVTQMGQEVILRCVPISNHLYFYWYRQILGQKVEFLVSFYNNEISEKSEIFDDQFSVERPDGSNFTLKIRSTKLEDSAMYFCASSLTGEGIQYFGAGTRLSVL.

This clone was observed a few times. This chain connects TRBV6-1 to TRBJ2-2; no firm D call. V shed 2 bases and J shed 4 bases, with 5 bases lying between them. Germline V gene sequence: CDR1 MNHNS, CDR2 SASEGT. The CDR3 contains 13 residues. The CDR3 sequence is CASSETFTGELFF. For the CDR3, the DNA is TGTGCCAGCAGTGAAACCTTCACCGGGGAGCTGTTTTTT.

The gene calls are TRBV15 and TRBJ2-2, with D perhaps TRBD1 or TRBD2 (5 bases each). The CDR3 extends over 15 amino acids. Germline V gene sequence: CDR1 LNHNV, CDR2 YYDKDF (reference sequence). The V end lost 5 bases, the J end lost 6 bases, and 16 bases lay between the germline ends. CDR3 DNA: TGTGCCACCAGCCCGTCCCGGGACCCACCCGGGGAGCTGTTTTTT. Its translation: CATSPSRDPPGELFF.

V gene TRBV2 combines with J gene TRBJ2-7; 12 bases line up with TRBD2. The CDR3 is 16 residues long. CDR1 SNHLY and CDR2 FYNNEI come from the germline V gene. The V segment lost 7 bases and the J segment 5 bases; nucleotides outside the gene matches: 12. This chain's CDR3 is CASTPPLAGGRNEQYF. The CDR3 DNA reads TGTGCCAGCACCCCTCCCCTAGCGGGGGGGAGGAACGAGCAGTACTTC.

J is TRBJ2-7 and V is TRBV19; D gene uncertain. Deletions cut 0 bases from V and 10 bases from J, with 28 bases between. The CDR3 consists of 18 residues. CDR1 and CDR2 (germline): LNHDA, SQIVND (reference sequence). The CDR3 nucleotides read TGTGCCAGTAGTATAGATGAGACTTCCCTCCTACGAGCAGTCCGACAGTACTTC. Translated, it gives CASSIDETSLLRAVRQYF.

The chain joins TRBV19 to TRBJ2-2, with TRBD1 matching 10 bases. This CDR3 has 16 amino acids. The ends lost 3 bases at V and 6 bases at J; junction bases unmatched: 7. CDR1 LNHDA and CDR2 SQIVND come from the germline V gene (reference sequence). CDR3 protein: CASSMVTGGPAGELFF. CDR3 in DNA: TGTGCCAGTAGTATGGTGACAGGGGGCCCGGCCGGGGAGCTGTTTTTT.

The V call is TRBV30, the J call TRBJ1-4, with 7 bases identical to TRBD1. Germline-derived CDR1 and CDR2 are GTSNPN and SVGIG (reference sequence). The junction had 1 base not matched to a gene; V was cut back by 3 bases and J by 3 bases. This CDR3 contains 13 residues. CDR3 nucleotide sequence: TGTGCCTGGAGACAGGGGTCTAATGAAAAACTGTTTTTT. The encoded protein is CAWRQGSNEKLFF.

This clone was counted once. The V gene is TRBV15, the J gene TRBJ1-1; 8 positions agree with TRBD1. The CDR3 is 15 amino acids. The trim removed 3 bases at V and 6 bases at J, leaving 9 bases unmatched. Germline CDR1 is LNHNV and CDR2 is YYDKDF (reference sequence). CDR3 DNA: TGTGCCACCAGCAGCCCCGACAGGGGAACTCCTGAAGCTTTCTTT. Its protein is CATSSPDRGTPEAFF.

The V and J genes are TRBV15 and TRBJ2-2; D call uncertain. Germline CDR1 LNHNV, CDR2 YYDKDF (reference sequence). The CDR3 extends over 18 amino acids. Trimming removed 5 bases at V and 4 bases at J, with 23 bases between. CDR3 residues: CATSGGERGQEGTGELFF. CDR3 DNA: TGTGCCACCAGCGGCGGTGAGCGCGGCCAGGAAGGCACCGGGGAGCTGTTTTTT.

The DNA for the CDR3 is TGTGCCAGTAGTCCCTCAGGGGGCCCGAACACTGAAGCTTTCTTT. Translated: CASSPSGGPNTEAFF. The gene calls are TRBV19 and TRBJ1-1; 8 positions match TRBD1. The CDR3 sequence is 15 residues long. Germline V lookup: CDR1 LNHDA, CDR2 SQIVND (reference sequence). V was pared by 5 bases and J by 1 base, with 6 bases of the junction left unmatched.

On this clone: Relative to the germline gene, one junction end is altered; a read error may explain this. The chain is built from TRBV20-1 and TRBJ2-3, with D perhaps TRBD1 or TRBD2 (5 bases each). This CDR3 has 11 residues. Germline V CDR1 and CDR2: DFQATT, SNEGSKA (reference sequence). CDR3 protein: CSARSGDLQDF. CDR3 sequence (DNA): TGCAGTGCTAGATCCGGGGACCTCCAGGATTTT.

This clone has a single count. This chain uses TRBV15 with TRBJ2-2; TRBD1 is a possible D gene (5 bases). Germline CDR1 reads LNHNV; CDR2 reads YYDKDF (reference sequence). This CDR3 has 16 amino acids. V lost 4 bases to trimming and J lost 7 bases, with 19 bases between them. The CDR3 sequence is CATSTHESRVNGELFF. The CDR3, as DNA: TGTGCCACCAGCACTCATGAGAGCAGGGTGAACGGGGAGCTGTTTTTT.

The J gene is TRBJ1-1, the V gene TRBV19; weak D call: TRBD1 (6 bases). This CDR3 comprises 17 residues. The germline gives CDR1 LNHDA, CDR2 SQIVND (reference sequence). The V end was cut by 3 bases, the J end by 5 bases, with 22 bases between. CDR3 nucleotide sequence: TGTGCCAGTAGTATTTCATGGACAAGGGGGTTCAGGACTGAAGCTTTCTTT. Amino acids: CASSISWTRGFRTEAFF.

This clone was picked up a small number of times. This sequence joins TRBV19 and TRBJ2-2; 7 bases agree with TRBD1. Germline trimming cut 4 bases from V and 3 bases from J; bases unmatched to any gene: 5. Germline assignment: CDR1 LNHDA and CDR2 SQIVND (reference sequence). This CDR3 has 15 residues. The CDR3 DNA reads TGTGCCAGTAGTAATTGGGACAGCTACACCGGGGAGCTGTTTTTT. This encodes CASSNWDSYTGELFF. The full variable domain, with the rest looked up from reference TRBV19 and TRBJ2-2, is DGGITQSPKYLFRKEGQNVTLSCEQNLNHDAMYWYRQDPGQGLRLIYYSQIVNDFQKGDIAEGYSVSREKKESFPLTVTSAQKNPTAFYLCASSNWDSYTGELFFGEGSRLTVL.

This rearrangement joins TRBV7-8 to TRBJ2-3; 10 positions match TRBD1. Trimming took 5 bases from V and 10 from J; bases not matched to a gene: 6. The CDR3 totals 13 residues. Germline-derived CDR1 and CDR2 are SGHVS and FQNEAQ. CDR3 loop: CASSLEDRGAQYF. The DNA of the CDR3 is TGTGCCAGCAGCCTAGAGGACAGGGGGGCGCAGTATTTT. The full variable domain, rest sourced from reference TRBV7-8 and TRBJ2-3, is GAGVSQSPRYKVAKRGQDVALRCDPISGHVSLFWYQQALGQGPEFLTYFQNEAQLDKSGLPSDRFFAERPEGSVSTLKIQRTQQEDSAVYLCASSLEDRGAQYFGPGTRLTVL.

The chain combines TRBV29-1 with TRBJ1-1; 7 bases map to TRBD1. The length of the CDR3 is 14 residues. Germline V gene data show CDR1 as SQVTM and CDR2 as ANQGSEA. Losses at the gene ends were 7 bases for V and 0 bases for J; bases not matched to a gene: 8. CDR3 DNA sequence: TGCAGCGCAGGGGGGCGGCTTGTGAACACTGAAGCTTTCTTT. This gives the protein CSAGGRLVNTEAFF. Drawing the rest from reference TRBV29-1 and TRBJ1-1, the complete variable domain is SAVISQKPSRDICQRGTSLTIQCQVDSQVTMMFWYRQQPGQSLTLIATANQGSEATYESGFVIDKFPISRPNLTFSTLTVSNMSPEDSSIYLCSAGGRLVNTEAFFGQGTRLTVV.

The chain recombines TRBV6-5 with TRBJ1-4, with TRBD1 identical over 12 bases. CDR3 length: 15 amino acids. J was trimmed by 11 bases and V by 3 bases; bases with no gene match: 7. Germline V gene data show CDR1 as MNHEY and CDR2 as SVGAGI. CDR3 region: CASSYGTGGYGKLFF. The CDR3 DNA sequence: TGTGCCAGCAGTTATGGGACAGGGGGCTATGGCAAACTGTTTTTT.

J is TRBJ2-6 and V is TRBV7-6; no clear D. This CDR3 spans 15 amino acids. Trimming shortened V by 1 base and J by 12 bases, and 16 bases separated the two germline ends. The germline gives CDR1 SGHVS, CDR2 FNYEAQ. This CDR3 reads CASSLGAASGSVLTF. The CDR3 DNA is TGTGCCAGCAGCTTAGGGGCGGCCTCCGGAAGCGTCCTGACTTTC.

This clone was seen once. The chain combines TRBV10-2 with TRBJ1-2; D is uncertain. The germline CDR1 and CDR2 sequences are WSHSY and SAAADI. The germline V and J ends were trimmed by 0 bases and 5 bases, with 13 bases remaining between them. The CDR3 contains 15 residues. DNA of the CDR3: TGCGCCAGCAGTGAGTCCTTATTAGTGGGGTATGGCTACACCTTC. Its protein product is CASSESLLVGYGYTF.

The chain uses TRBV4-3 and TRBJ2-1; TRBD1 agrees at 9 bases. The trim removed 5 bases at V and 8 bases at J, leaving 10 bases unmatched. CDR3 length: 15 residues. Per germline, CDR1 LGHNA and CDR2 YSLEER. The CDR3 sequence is CASSILGQGGDEQFF. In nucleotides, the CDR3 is TGCGCCAGCAGCATTCTGGGACAGGGTGGGGATGAGCAGTTCTTC.

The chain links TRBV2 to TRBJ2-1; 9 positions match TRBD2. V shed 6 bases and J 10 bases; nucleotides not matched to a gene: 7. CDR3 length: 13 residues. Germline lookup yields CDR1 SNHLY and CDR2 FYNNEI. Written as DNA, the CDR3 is TGTGCCAGCAGGGCGGGGGGGCCGGGGGAGCAGTTCTTC. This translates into CASRAGGPGEQFF.

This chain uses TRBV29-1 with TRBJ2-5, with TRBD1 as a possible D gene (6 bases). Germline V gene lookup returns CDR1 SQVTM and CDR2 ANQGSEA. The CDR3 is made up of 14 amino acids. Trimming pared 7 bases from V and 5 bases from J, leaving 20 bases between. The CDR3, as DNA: TGCAGCGCCGTGGACAGTCGCCGAGTTGAGACCCAGTACTTC. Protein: CSAVDSRRVETQYF. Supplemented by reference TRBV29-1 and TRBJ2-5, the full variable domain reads SAVISQKPSRDICQRGTSLTIQCQVDSQVTMMFWYRQQPGQSLTLIATANQGSEATYESGFVIDKFPISRPNLTFSTLTVSNMSPEDSSIYLCSAVDSRRVETQYFGPGTRLLVL.

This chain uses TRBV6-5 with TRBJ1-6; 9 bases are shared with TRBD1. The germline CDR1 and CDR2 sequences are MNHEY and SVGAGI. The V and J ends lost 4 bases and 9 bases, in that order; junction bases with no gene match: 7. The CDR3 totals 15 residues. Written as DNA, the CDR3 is TGTGCCAGCAGTTTCGGACAGGGGAGAGGTTCACCCCTCCACTTT. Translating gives CASSFGQGRGSPLHF.

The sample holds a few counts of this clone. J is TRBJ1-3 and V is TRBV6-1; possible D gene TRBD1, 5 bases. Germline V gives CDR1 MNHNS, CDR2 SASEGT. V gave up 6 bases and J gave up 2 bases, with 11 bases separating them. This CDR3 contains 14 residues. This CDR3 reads CASSQGVAGNTIYF. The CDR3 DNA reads TGTGCCAGCAGCCAAGGGGTTGCTGGAAACACCATATATTTT.